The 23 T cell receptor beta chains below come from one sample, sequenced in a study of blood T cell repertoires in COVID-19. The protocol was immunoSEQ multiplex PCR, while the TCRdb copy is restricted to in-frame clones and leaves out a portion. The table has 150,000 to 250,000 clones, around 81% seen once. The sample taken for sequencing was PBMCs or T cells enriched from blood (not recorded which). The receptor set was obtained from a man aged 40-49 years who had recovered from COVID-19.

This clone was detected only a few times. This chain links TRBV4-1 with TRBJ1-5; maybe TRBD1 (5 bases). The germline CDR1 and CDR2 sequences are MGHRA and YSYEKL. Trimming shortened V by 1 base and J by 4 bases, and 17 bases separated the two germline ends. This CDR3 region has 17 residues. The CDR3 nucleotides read TGCGCCAGCAGCCAAGTTGGGGCTCTTACCCAGAATCAGCCCCAGCATTTT. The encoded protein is CASSQVGALTQNQPQHF.

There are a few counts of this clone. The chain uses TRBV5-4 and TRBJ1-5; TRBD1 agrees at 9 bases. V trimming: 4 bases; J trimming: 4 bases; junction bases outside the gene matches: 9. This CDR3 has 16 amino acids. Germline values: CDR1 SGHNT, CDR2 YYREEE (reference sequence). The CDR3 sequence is CASSQSGGQGNQPQHF. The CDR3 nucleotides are TGTGCCAGCAGCCAAAGTGGAGGACAGGGGAATCAGCCCCAGCATTTT.

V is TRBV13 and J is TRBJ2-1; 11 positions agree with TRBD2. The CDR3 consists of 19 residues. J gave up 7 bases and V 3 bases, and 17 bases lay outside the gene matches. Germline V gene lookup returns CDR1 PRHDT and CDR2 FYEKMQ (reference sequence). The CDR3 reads CASSFVRLAGGAFSNEQFF. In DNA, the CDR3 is TGTGCCAGCAGCTTTGTTCGTCTAGCGGGGGGAGCTTTTTCGAATGAGCAGTTCTTC.

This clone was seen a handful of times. CDR3 protein: CASRSPGRAFF. The CDR3 nucleotides read TGTGCCAGCAGGAGCCCAGGGCGAGCTTTCTTT. This chain connects TRBV6-5 to TRBJ1-1; weak D call: TRBD1 (5 bases). The CDR3 is 11 residues long. The V gene's germline CDR1 is MNHEY and CDR2 SVGAGI. With 6 bases removed from V and 10 bases from J, the gap between germline ends came to 12 bases.

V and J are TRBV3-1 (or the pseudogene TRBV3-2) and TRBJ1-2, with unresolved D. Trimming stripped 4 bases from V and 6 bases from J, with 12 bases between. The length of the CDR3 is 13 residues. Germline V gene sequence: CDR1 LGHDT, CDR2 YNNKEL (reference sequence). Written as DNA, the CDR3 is TGTGCCAGCAGCCTATATGACGGGAATGGCTACACCTTC. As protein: CASSLYDGNGYTF.

The chain's CDR3 is CAWTSGSYGYTF. CDR3 sequence (DNA): TGTGCCTGGACATCCGGTAGCTATGGCTACACCTTC. V usage is TRBV30 and J usage is TRBJ1-2, with D hard to call. The V gene lost 4 bases and the J gene lost 4 bases, with 10 bases spanning the gap. The CDR3 is made up of 12 amino acids. From germline, CDR1 is GTSNPN and CDR2 SVGIG (reference sequence).

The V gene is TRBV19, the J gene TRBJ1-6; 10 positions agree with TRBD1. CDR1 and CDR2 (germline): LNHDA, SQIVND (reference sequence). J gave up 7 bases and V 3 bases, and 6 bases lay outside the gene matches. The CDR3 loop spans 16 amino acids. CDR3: CASSIGTGVKNSPLHF. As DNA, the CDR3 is TGTGCCAGTAGTATTGGGACAGGGGTTAAGAATTCACCCCTCCACTTT.

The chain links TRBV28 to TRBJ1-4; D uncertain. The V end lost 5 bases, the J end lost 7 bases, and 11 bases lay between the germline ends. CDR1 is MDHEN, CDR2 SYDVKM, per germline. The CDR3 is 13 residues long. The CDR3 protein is CASSQRSGEKLFF. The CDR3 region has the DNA TGTGCCAGCAGTCAACGTAGTGGTGAAAAACTGTTTTTT.

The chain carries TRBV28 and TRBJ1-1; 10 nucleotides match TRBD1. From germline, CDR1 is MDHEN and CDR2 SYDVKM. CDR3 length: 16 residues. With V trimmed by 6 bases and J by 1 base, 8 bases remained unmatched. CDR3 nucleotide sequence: TGTGCCAGCAGACCGGGACAGGGGAATGGGAACACTGAAGCTTTCTTT. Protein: CASRPGQGNGNTEAFF.

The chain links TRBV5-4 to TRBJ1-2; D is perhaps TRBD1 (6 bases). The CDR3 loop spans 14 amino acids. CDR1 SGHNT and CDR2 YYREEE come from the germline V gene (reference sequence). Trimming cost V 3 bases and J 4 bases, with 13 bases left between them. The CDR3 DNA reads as TGTGCCAGCAGCTCACCGGACAGTCTCTATGGCTACACCTTC. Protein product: CASSSPDSLYGYTF.

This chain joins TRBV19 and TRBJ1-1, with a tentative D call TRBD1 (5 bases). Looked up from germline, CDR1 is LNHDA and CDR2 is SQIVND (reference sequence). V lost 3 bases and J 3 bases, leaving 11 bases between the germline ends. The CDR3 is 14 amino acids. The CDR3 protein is CASSILRGDTEAFF. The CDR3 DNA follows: TGTGCCAGTAGTATTCTTCGGGGGGACACTGAAGCTTTCTTT. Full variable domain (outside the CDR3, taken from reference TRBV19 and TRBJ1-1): DGGITQSPKYLFRKEGQNVTLSCEQNLNHDAMYWYRQDPGQGLRLIYYSQIVNDFQKGDIAEGYSVSREKKESFPLTVTSAQKNPTAFYLCASSILRGDTEAFFGQGTRLTVV.

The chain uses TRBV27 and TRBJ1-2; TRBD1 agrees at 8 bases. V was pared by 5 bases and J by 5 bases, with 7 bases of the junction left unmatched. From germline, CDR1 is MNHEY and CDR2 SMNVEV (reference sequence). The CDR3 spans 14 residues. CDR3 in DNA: TGTGCCAGCAGTCGAGACGGGACAGGTTATGGCTACACCTTC. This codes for CASSRDGTGYGYTF.

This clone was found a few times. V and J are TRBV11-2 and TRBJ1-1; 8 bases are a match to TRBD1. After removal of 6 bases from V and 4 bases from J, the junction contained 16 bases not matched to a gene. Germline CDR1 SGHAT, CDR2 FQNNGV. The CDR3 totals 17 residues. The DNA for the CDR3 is TGTGCCAGCAGTTCCCAGCCAACCGGGACAGGCCGCACTGAAGCTTTCTTT. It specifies CASSSQPTGTGRTEAFF.

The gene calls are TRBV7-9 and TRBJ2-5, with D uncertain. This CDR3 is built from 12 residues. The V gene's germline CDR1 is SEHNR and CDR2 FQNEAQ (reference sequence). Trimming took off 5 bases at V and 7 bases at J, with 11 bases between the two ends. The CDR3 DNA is TGTGCCAGCAGCCACGATCGAGGGACCCAGTACTTC. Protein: CASSHDRGTQYF.

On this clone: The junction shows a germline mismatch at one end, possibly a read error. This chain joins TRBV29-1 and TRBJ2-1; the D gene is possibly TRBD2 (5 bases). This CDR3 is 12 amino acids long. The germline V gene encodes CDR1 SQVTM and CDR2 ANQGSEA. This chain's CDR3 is CSVEGLPNEQFF. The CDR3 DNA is TGCAGCGTCGAAGGACTCCCGAATGAGCAGTTCTTC.

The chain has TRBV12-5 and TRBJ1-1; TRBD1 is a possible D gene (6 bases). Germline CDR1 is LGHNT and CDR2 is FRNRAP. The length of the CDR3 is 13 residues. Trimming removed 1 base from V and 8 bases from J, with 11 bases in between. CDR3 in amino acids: CASGLGGPQEAFF. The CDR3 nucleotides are TGTGCTAGTGGTTTGGGGGGGCCACAGGAAGCTTTCTTT.

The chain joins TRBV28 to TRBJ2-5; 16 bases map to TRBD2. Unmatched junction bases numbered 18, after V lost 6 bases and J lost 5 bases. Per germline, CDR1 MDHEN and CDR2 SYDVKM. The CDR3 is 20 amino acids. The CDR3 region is CASSPLRAGTSGGAGETQYF. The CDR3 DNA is TGTGCCAGCAGCCCCCTGCGGGCCGGGACTAGCGGGGGGGCCGGGGAGACCCAGTACTTC. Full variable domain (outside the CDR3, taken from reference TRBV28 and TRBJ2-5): DVKVTQSSRYLVKRTGEKVFLECVQDMDHENMFWYRQDPGLGLRLIYFSYDVKMKEKGDIPEGYSVSREKKERFSLILESASTNQTSMYLCASSPLRAGTSGGAGETQYFGPGTRLLVL.

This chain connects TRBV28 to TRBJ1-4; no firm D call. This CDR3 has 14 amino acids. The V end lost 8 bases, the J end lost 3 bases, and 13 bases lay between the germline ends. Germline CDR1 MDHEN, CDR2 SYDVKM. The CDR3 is CASRSTGSNEKLFF. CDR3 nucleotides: TGTGCCAGCCGATCCACGGGTTCTAATGAAAAACTGTTTTTT. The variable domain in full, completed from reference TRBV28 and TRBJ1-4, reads DVKVTQSSRYLVKRTGEKVFLECVQDMDHENMFWYRQDPGLGLRLIYFSYDVKMKEKGDIPEGYSVSREKKERFSLILESASTNQTSMYLCASRSTGSNEKLFFGSGTQLSVL.

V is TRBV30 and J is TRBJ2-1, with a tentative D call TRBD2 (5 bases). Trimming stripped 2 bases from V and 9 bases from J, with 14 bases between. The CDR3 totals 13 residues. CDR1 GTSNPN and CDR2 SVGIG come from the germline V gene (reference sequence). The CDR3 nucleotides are TGTGCCTGGAGTCCAATGGGGAGCGGTGAGCAGTTCTTC. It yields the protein CAWSPMGSGEQFF.

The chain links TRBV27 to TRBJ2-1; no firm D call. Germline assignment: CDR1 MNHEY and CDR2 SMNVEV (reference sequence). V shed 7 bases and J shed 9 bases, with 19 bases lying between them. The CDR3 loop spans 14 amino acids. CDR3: CASNEAGLHGEQFF. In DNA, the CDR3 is TGTGCCAGCAACGAGGCCGGTTTACACGGTGAGCAGTTCTTC.

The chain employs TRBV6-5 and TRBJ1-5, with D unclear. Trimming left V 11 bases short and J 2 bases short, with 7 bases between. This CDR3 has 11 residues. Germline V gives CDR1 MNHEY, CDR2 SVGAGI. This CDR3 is CAGLCNQPQHF. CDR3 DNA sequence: TGTGCCGGACTCTGCAATCAGCCCCAGCATTTT.

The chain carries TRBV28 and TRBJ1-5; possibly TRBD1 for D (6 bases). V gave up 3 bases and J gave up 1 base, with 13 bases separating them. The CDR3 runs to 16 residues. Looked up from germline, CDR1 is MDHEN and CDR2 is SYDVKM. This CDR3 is CASSFSSDSSNQPQHF. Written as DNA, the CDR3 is TGTGCCAGCAGTTTCTCGTCGGACAGCAGCAATCAGCCCCAGCATTTT.

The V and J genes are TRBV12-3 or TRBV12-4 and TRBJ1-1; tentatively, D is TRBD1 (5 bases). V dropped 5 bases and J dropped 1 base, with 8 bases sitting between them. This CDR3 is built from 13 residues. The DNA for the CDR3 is TGTGCCAGCAGTAAACAGGAGAACACTGAAGCTTTCTTT. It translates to CASSKQENTEAFF.